The 5 T cell receptor beta chains reported below all come from one sample, sequenced in a study of blood T cells in healthy people across ages. Together with a sample-barcoded 5' primer, a J-beta primer mix was included in a second PCR lasting about 7 to 11 cycles. MiXCR, applied by TCRdb to the 5' RACE reads, yields one record per CDR3 protein. The sample contains around 1,600,000 distinct CDR3 sequences, 35% to 45% of which appear only once. The sequenced material came from blood. The receptors derive from a woman aged 18-29 years in good health.

The chain combines TRBV18 with TRBJ2-5; D gene unclear. CDR1 is KGHSH, CDR2 LQKENI, per germline. CDR3 length equals 13 residues. Trimming pared 3 bases from V and 11 bases from J, leaving 16 bases between. CDR3 DNA sequence: TGTGCCAGCTCACCCTGGGCAGGAAATGAGCAGTACTTC. It translates to CASSPWAGNEQYF.

The gene calls are TRBV11-2 and TRBJ2-5; 11 bases are a match to TRBD2. Germline CDR1 reads SGHAT; CDR2 reads FQNNGV. The CDR3 is 19 residues long. V trimming: 6 bases; J trimming: 1 base; junction bases outside the gene matches: 16. This chain's CDR3 is CASSRTGTSGLYSQETQYF. CDR3 bases: TGTGCCAGCAGTCGCACCGGGACTAGCGGACTATACTCCCAAGAGACCCAGTACTTC.

The chain employs TRBV5-6 and TRBJ2-1; possible D gene TRBD2, 6 bases. The J call may be in error: the DNA end matches TRBJ2-7 better. The CDR3 runs 15 residues. From germline, CDR1 is SGHDT and CDR2 YYEEEE. The CDR3 spells CASSLMLAIYNEQYF. The DNA of the CDR3 is TGTGCCAGCAGCTTGATGCTAGCGATCTACAATGAGCAGTACTTC.

With respect to this clonotype: A much larger clone differs from this one at a single base, so this may be a read error. The chain carries TRBV6-2 or TRBV6-3 and TRBJ2-7; the D gene is possibly TRBD1 (6 bases). CDR3 length: 13 amino acids. Deletions cut 6 bases from V and 7 bases from J, with 16 bases between. The germline V gene has CDR1 MNHEY and CDR2 SVGEGT. The CDR3 spells CASRDRTTNEQYF. The DNA for the CDR3 is TGTGCCAGCAGGGACAGAACGACCAATGAGCAGTACTTC.

This clonotype was recorded a few times. The J gene is TRBJ2-2, the V gene TRBV5-1; D remains ambiguous. The CDR3 covers 11 residues. The germline gives CDR1 SGHRS, CDR2 YFSETQ. Trimming removed 6 bases from V and 6 bases from J, with 6 bases in between. The CDR3 reads CASTFAGELFF. The CDR3 nucleotides read TGCGCCAGCACTTTCGCCGGGGAGCTGTTTTTT.